The next 28 T cell receptor beta chains were all read from a single sample in a study of cytomegalovirus exposure and HLA in healthy donors. PCR involved 60 Vbeta and 13 Jbeta primers. Only in-frame clones appear in the TCRdb table, and some are missing; sequencing was by immunoSEQ multiplex PCR. The sample shows 150,000 to 180,000 clones, approximately 80% of them seen only once. Sequenced sample: PBMCs. The receptors come from a man aged 25-45 years in good health and CMV-seropositive.

The J gene is TRBJ2-7, the V gene TRBV28, with 8 bases aligning to TRBD1. The CDR3 sequence is 15 residues long. The V segment lost 5 bases and the J segment 6 bases; nucleotides outside the gene matches: 12. The germline V gene has CDR1 MDHEN and CDR2 SYDVKM. CDR3 sequence (DNA): TGTGCCAGCAGTCCCTCTCGGACAGGGAGAGTCGAGCAGTACTTC. It codes for CASSPSRTGRVEQYF.

This clone was observed a single time. The chain employs TRBV6-6 and TRBJ2-5; 9 bases match TRBD2. Unmatched junction bases numbered 7, after V lost 2 bases and J lost 6 bases. Germline-derived CDR1 and CDR2 are MNHNY and SVGAGI (reference sequence). CDR3 size: 15 residues. CDR3 region: CASSYAGGVGKTQYF. CDR3 nucleotides: TGTGCCAGCAGTTACGCGGGGGGGGTCGGCAAGACCCAGTACTTC.

This clone was seen once. J is TRBJ1-5 and V is TRBV2; 8 nucleotides line up with TRBD1. Germline V gives CDR1 SNHLY, CDR2 FYNNEI. The ends lost 4 bases at V and 4 bases at J; junction bases unmatched: 6. The CDR3 loop spans 15 amino acids. The CDR3 spells CASSGDRSGNQPQHF. The CDR3 region has the DNA TGTGCCAGCAGTGGGGACAGGTCGGGGAATCAGCCCCAGCATTTT.

This clone was found once. The rearrangement links TRBV9 to TRBJ2-1, with D unclear. Germline assignment: CDR1 SGDLS and CDR2 YYNGEE. The ends were cut back, 4 bases at V and 10 bases at J, with 15 bases in the middle. The CDR3 is 13 amino acids. The DNA of the CDR3 is TGTGCCAGCAGCCCTCCCATATCCGGGGAGCAGTTCTTC. It is translated as CASSPPISGEQFF.

J is TRBJ1-2 and V is TRBV19; tentative D call: TRBD1 (5 bases). The CDR3 is 16 residues long. Germline lookup yields CDR1 LNHDA and CDR2 SQIVND (reference sequence). Trimming cost V 7 bases and J 2 bases, with 20 bases left between them. DNA of the CDR3: TGTGCCAGTATCCTCCAAGCGGGGGACCAGAACTATGGCTACACCTTC. Residues: CASILQAGDQNYGYTF.

DNA of the CDR3: TGTGCCAGCAGACCAGGACGGACAGGGCGTAATGAAAAACTGTTTTTT. The encoded protein is CASRPGRTGRNEKLFF. V usage is TRBV5-8 and J usage is TRBJ1-4, with 8 bases matching TRBD1. CDR1 and CDR2 from the germline V gene are SGHTS and YDEGEE. The ends lost 5 bases at V and 4 bases at J; junction bases unmatched: 10. This CDR3 spans 16 amino acids.

The rearrangement joins TRBV19 to TRBJ2-1; tentatively, D is TRBD2 (6 bases). This CDR3 has 16 residues. CDR1 is LNHDA and CDR2 is SQIVND in the germline V gene (reference sequence). Deletions cut 4 bases from V and 4 bases from J, with 17 bases between. The CDR3 is CASSRRVGGEYNEQFF. Written as DNA, the CDR3 is TGTGCCAGTAGTAGACGGGTGGGCGGGGAGTACAATGAGCAGTTCTTC.

This chain connects TRBV7-2 to TRBJ1-1, with TRBD1 identical over 8 bases. The ends lost 5 bases at V and 5 bases at J; junction bases unmatched: 10. The CDR3 is made up of 15 amino acids. Germline V lookup: CDR1 SGHTA, CDR2 FQGNSA. The CDR3, as DNA: TGTGCCAGCAGCCCGGACAGGGTTCCAAGGACTGAAGCTTTCTTT. Residues: CASSPDRVPRTEAFF.

V is TRBV7-3 and J is TRBJ2-3; TRBD2 agrees at 13 bases. Germline CDR1 SGHTA, CDR2 FQGTGA. The length of the CDR3 is 17 residues. The V gene end was trimmed by 5 bases and the J gene end by 5 bases; junction bases not matched to a gene: 10. DNA for the CDR3: TGTGCCAGCAGCGGAACAACTAGCGGGAGGGGGGGAGATACGCAGTATTTT. Amino acid sequence: CASSGTTSGRGGDTQYF.

This clone was recorded only once. The chain uses TRBV18 and TRBJ1-1; TRBD1 is a possible D gene (6 bases). The CDR3 extends over 18 amino acids. V was pared by 3 bases and J by 3 bases, with 23 bases between. Per germline, CDR1 KGHSH and CDR2 LQKENI. The CDR3 sequence: CASSPFSGARDIHTEAFF. The CDR3 DNA reads as TGTGCCAGCTCACCCTTTAGTGGGGCCCGGGACATACACACTGAAGCTTTCTTT.

Details on this clone: One base separates it from a far larger clone, so it is likely a read error. V and J are TRBV5-4 and TRBJ2-7, with no clear D. The CDR3 is 15 residues long. Germline V gives CDR1 SGHNT, CDR2 YYREEE (reference sequence). Between the trimmed V and J ends, which lost 4 bases and 7 bases, there was a span of 21 bases. The CDR3 region is CASSTRLGEYNEQYF. As DNA, the CDR3 is TGTGCCAGCAGCACCCGGCTGGGCGAGTACAATGAGCAGTACTTC.

This sequence joins TRBV9 and TRBJ1-2; D gene unclear. Germline CDR1 SGDLS, CDR2 YYNGEE. Trimming shortened V by 5 bases and J by 0 bases, and 8 bases separated the two germline ends. The CDR3 runs to 13 residues. In nucleotides, the CDR3 is TGTGCCAGCAGTCAGGCCGCTAACTATGGCTACACCTTC. It is translated as CASSQAANYGYTF. The complete variable domain, with remaining parts taken from reference TRBV9 and TRBJ1-2, reads DSGVTQTPKHLITATGQRVTLRCSPRSGDLSVYWYQQSLDQGLQFLIQYYNGEERAKGNILERFSAQQFPDLHSELNLSSLELGDSALYFCASSQAANYGYTFGSGTRLTVV.

This chain links TRBV4-2 with TRBJ1-2; perhaps TRBD1 as D (6 bases). Germline lookup yields CDR1 LGHNA and CDR2 YNFKEQ. V lost 0 bases to trimming and J lost 2 bases, with 10 bases between them. The CDR3 is 15 amino acids. The CDR3 nucleotides read TGTGCCAGCAGCCAAGAAAGCAGGGGAAACTATGGCTACACCTTC. It encodes CASSQESRGNYGYTF.

The CDR3 nucleotides are TGTGCCAGCAGCAGTGACTGGCACACAGATACGCAGTATTTT. Its translation: CASSSDWHTDTQYF. The V call is TRBV27, the J call TRBJ2-3, with D unresolved. The germline V and J ends were trimmed by 6 bases and 2 bases, with 12 bases remaining between them. The length of the CDR3 is 14 residues. CDR1 and CDR2 from the germline V gene are MNHEY and SMNVEV (reference sequence).

This clone was picked up a small number of times. The genes are TRBV6-1 and TRBJ1-1; D is uncertain. Per germline, CDR1 MNHNS and CDR2 SASEGT. The CDR3 consists of 15 residues. V dropped 8 bases and J dropped 0 bases, with 16 bases sitting between them. DNA of the CDR3: TGTGCCAGCTCTCTCTCTAGGCGGATGAACACTGAAGCTTTCTTT. Translated, it gives CASSLSRRMNTEAFF.

The J gene is TRBJ1-1, the V gene TRBV6-6, with D perhaps matching TRBD1 (5 bases). CDR1 and CDR2 from the germline V gene are MNHNY and SVGAGI (reference sequence). The CDR3 sequence is 13 residues long. Trimming took 0 bases from V and 8 from J, leaving 10 bases between them. The CDR3 DNA is TGTGCCAGCAGTTACTCGAGCCGGGGGGAAGCTTTCTTT. It translates to CASSYSSRGEAFF.

This chain connects TRBV7-8 to TRBJ2-7, with 9 bases identical to TRBD2. Germline loops: CDR1 SGHVS, CDR2 FQNEAQ. V lost 5 bases, J lost 1 base, and 9 bases stayed unmatched. The CDR3 is 16 residues long. CDR3 sequence: CASSTAETSGSYEQYF. CDR3 bases: TGTGCCAGCAGCACAGCTGAGACTAGCGGATCCTACGAGCAGTACTTC.

This clone was seen just once. The chain recombines TRBV18 with TRBJ1-5; 10 bases map to TRBD1. The CDR3 is 16 residues long. Germline V gene sequence: CDR1 KGHSH, CDR2 LQKENI. Trimming cost V 4 bases and J 5 bases; bases outside gene matches: 8. DNA for the CDR3: TGTGCCAGCTCACACGAGACAGGGGGCGCATATCAGCCCCAGCATTTT. It specifies CASSHETGGAYQPQHF.

This clone occurred a few times. The chain has TRBV2 and TRBJ2-4; TRBD1 aligns across 10 bases. This CDR3 region has 18 residues. Trimming cost V 6 bases and J 0 bases; bases outside gene matches: 11. Looked up from germline, CDR1 is SNHLY and CDR2 is FYNNEI. CDR3 sequence: CASRTPSGDRGAKNIQYF. CDR3 bases: TGTGCCAGCAGGACTCCCAGCGGGGACAGGGGAGCCAAAAACATTCAGTACTTC.

The DNA of the CDR3 is TGTGCCTGGAGTGTACGAGGGAGGATTGCCAATGAGCAGTTCTTC. This encodes CAWSVRGRIANEQFF. The J gene is TRBJ2-1, the V gene TRBV30, with D possibly TRBD2 on 6 matching bases. The CDR3 has 15 residues. The V end lost 0 bases, the J end lost 6 bases, and 15 bases lay between the germline ends. Per the germline V gene, CDR1 is GTSNPN and CDR2 is SVGIG (reference sequence).

The chain uses TRBV7-2 and TRBJ2-3; 10 nucleotides line up with TRBD2. Germline V gene data show CDR1 as SGHTA and CDR2 as FQGNSA. CDR3 size: 15 residues. The trim removed 3 bases at V and 0 bases at J, leaving 0 bases unmatched. The CDR3 is CASSLTSGSTDTQYF. The CDR3 bases are TGTGCCAGCAGCTTGACTAGCGGGAGCACAGATACGCAGTATTTT.

This chain uses TRBV29-1 with TRBJ2-5, with a weak D call TRBD1 (5 bases). V lost 1 base to trimming and J lost 0 bases, with 15 bases between them. This CDR3 is built from 16 residues. Germline-derived CDR1 and CDR2 are SQVTM and ANQGSEA. CDR3 residues: CSVEGGAAVYQETQYF. The CDR3 DNA reads TGCAGCGTTGAAGGGGGCGCGGCCGTATACCAAGAGACCCAGTACTTC.

This chain's CDR3 is CASSPTGQGNTEAFF. DNA of the CDR3: TGTGCCAGCTCACCAACAGGACAGGGGAACACTGAAGCTTTCTTT. The chain couples TRBV18 to TRBJ1-1, with 8 bases matching TRBD1. Germline CDR1 reads KGHSH; CDR2 reads LQKENI. The CDR3 spans 15 residues. J gave up 1 base and V 2 bases, and 3 bases lay outside the gene matches.

The rearrangement links TRBV30 to TRBJ2-5; 9 bases map to TRBD2. Germline assignment: CDR1 GTSNPN and CDR2 SVGIG (reference sequence). The CDR3 contains 14 residues. V gave up 2 bases and J gave up 2 bases; unmatched junction bases: 3. Here the CDR3 DNA reads TGTGCCTGGAGTCTGACTAGCGGACAAGAGACCCAGTACTTC. Its translation is CAWSLTSGQETQYF. Together with reference TRBV30 and TRBJ2-5, the CDR3 gives the full variable domain: SQTIHQWPATLVQPVGSPLSLECTVEGTSNPNLYWYRQAAGRGLQLLFYSVGIGQISSEVPQNLSASRPQDRQFILSSKKLLLSDSGFYLCAWSLTSGQETQYFGPGTRLLVL.

The chain combines TRBV2 with TRBJ2-2; 8 nucleotides line up with TRBD2. The germline CDR1 and CDR2 sequences are SNHLY and FYNNEI. The V segment lost 6 bases and the J segment 1 base; nucleotides outside the gene matches: 1. The CDR3 extends over 14 amino acids. CDR3 in amino acids: CASSAGGNTGELFF. The CDR3 DNA follows: TGTGCCAGCAGCGCGGGAGGGAACACCGGGGAGCTGTTTTTT.

This chain joins TRBV28 and TRBJ2-2; maybe TRBD2 (5 bases). CDR1 is MDHEN, CDR2 SYDVKM, per germline. The V and J ends lost 6 bases and 11 bases respectively, with 10 bases between them. CDR3 size: 11 residues. The CDR3 here is CASRTIKELFF. Here the CDR3 DNA reads TGTGCCAGCAGGACTATTAAAGAGCTGTTTTTT.

This chain joins TRBV7-2 and TRBJ2-1, with a tentative D call TRBD1 (6 bases). V lost 6 bases and J lost 2, with 17 bases in between. This CDR3 is built from 16 residues. Germline V gene data show CDR1 as SGHTA and CDR2 as FQGNSA. The CDR3 DNA sequence: TGTGCCAGCAGGTTTACAGGGTACAACCCCTACAATGAGCAGTTCTTC. This gives the protein CASRFTGYNPYNEQFF.

The rearrangement joins TRBV11-2 to TRBJ2-3, with TRBD2 matching 7 bases. CDR1 is SGHAT and CDR2 is FQNNGV in the germline V gene. V trimming: 5 bases; J trimming: 5 bases; junction bases outside the gene matches: 13. This CDR3 has 16 residues. The CDR3 coding sequence is TGTGCCAGCAGCCCAAGCCAGTGGGAGGGCCAAGATACGCAGTATTTT. Amino acids: CASSPSQWEGQDTQYF.